This entry concerns a single T cell receptor beta chain. Its antigen is not identified. TCRdb's table, derived via immunoSEQ multiplex PCR, lists solely in-frame clones and lacks some. The sample has about 32,000 clones; 75% to 90% are singletons. This entry belongs to a study of radiotherapy plus CTLA-4 blockade in lung cancer. Study as a whole: Across the patients, objective responses occurred in about 18%, and disease control in roughly 31%. Study-level results: Interferon-beta, together with early blood T cell clone dynamics, reportedly best predicted response. TCR clones originating in tumors grew in number in blood after radiotherapy plus ipilimumab.

Chemo-refractory metastatic non-small-cell lung cancer patients underwent focal radiation alongside CTLA-4 blockade with ipilimumab. CDR1 and CDR2 (germline): LNHDA, SQIVND (reference sequence). The CDR3 length is 16 residues. The J segment lost 4 bases and the V segment lost 4 bases, leaving 9 bases of the junction unmatched. The genes are TRBV19 and TRBJ2-5; 10 nucleotides match TRBD1. This clonotype was sampled from a human donor with non-small cell lung cancer who had stable disease on radiotherapy plus ipilimumab. The sample here was peripheral blood, taken from a patient treated with radiotherapy plus ipilimumab. The CDR3 region is CASSNRQGATPETQYF. CDR3 nucleotide sequence: TGTGCCAGTAGTAACAGACAGGGGGCGACCCCAGAGACCCAGTACTTC. The variable domain in full, completed from reference TRBV19 and TRBJ2-5, reads DGGITQSPKYLFRKEGQNVTLSCEQNLNHDAMYWYRQDPGQGLRLIYYSQIVNDFQKGDIAEGYSVSREKKESFPLTVTSAQKNPTAFYLCASSNRQGATPETQYFGPGTRLLVL.